The clone carrying this T cell receptor (beta chain) was found many times. No antigen is known for it. This record belongs to a study of T cell repertoires in cytomegalovirus infection. Study-wide context: Based on public TCR beta signatures, there were indications of CMV infection and of a matching HLA type.

CDR3 length equals 14 residues. V shed 4 bases and J shed 8 bases, with 15 bases lying between them. Germline V gene lookup returns CDR1 MNHEY and CDR2 SVGEGT. Whole-study findings and limits: In two of eight donors, the top clonotype was HLA-C-restricted CMV-specific.

TCRdb independently ran MiXCR on the reads; one entry per CDR3 protein. Of approximately 76,000 distinct CDR3 sequences listed, roughly 3.7% are singletons. The chain employs TRBV6-2 or TRBV6-3 and TRBJ2-1; D is undetermined. Sequencing was carried out using PBMCs. The sequence was collected from a human donor in good health (CMV status not recorded). Some clones in this sample may be carry-over from other donors' samples. The CDR3 is CASSSGNYVDEQFF. As DNA, the CDR3 is TGTGCCAGCAGTTCAGGCAACTACGTCGATGAGCAGTTCTTC.